This note documents a single T cell receptor (beta chain) sequence. Unique molecular identifiers were incorporated during preparation of the TCRbeta library. One entry per CDR3 protein results from TCRdb running MiXCR on the PCR reads. The sample consists of about 600,000 distinct CDR3 sequences, roughly a tenth of them appearing once. These data originate in a study of T-cell reconstitution after alpha-beta-depleted transplantation in children. Trimming took off 0 bases at V and 12 bases at J, with 7 bases between the two ends. The CDR3 is made up of 11 amino acids. The germline CDR1 and CDR2 sequences are SGDLS and YYNGEE.

This chain joins TRBV9 and TRBJ2-4; weak D call: TRBD2 (5 bases). The source was PBMCs from the stem cell graft donor, collected from the stem cell graft. This clonotype originated in a human donor who donated a stem cell graft to a child with acute myeloid leukemia. The DNA for the CDR3 is TGTGCCAGCAGCGTAGGGGCGGGTCAGTACTTC. Its protein is CASSVGAGQYF.